This T cell receptor (beta chain) was identified in a study of persistence of HIV-infected CD4 T cells (dated by TCRdb to the early 2020s). About the investigation overall: The study isolated CMV- and HIV-1 Gag-responding CD4+ T cells from ART-treated individuals to examine antigen-driven clonal expansion of HIV-1-infected cells. The median time the participants had spent on suppressive ART was 8 years. Peripheral blood samples of up to about 180 mL were collected at multiple time points, except for two participants, who underwent leukapheresis at a single time point. The clonality of all cells in each sorted population was measured by TCRbeta sequencing, and the clonality of infected cells was measured by proviral sequencing. Cross-participant TCR cluster analysis included 8 or 9 participants for CMV and 6 or 7 participants for Gag.

As concerns this clone: No cognate antigen has been identified for it. No base quality values were provided; no much bigger clone lies one nucleotide off.

Results the study describes overall, beyond this receptor: Only a small number of individuals took part in the study, and the range of antigens tested was limited. Antigen-responding cells were enriched for expanded CDR3beta sequences that were degenerate, which suggests that CD4+ responses to CMV and Gag underwent convergent selection. Within the same sorted populations, how oligoclonal the TCRs were correlated with how oligoclonal the proviruses were. Bulk TCR analyses could not be restricted to the rare CMV-responding cells that actually carried HIV-1 proviruses. TCRbeta richness in CMV- and Gag-responding cells was significantly lower than in anti-CD3/anti-CD28-responding cells; CMV-responding cells had higher oligoclonality than CD3/CD28-stimulated and Gag-responding cells.

CDR1 and CDR2 are read off the germline V gene as ENHRY and SYGVKD. The germline ends are 9 bases apart after V is trimmed by 4 bases and J by 1 base. There are 14 amino acids in the CDR3, from cysteine to phenylalanine inclusive. The entry retains the CDR3 DNA only, 42 bases that are in frame from base 1. The sample's treatment or condition, from its label and the paper: suppressive antiretroviral therapy. Lysates of CMV-infected fibroblasts at 10 ug/mL were used to stimulate the cells. Nonresponding CD40L-negative CD69-negative CD45RO-high memory CD4+ T cells were sorted as memory populations depleted of antigen-responding cells. Participants were HIV-1-infected adults who started suppressive ART during chronic infection. For at least 4 years, the participants' plasma HIV-1 RNA had been undetectable, below 50 copies/mL. To be included, a participant needed positive CMV serology and a CD4+ T cell count above 400 cells/uL. Before stimulation, PBMCs were isolated using density centrifugation and depleted of CD8+ T cells. CD8-depleted PBMCs were stimulated for about 18 hours with anti-CD28/CD49d costimulation, CD40-blocking antibody and enfuvirtide to prevent new infections. Cells were sorted on a Beckman Coulter MoFlo Legacy or XDP sorter, with propidium iodide excluding dead cells. For samples with more than one million cells, genomic DNA was extracted with the QIAamp DNA Mini Kit, and for all other samples the Quick-DNA Microprep Kit was used.

TCRbeta repertoires were sequenced from genomic DNA with the immunoSEQ hsTCRB assay version 4 in survey mode. Genomic DNA was diluted to about 9.1 ng/uL, using up to roughly 1 ug per sample for TCRbeta sequencing. Turning to the authors' computational methods: TCRbeta data analysis was done in ImmunoSeq Analyzer 3.0, and diversity was calculated on productive nucleotide rearrangements. Lower-bound TCR diversity was estimated with the improved Chao index, and clonality with the Gini coefficient using the Immunarch R package. Nucleotide rearrangements that differed but encoded the same CDR3beta amino acid sequence were counted as separate clonotypes. Differential abundance analysis identified TCRbeta sequences significantly enriched in antigen-responding cells relative to anti-CD3/anti-CD28-activated cells. GLIPH2 grouped TCRs by predicted peptide-MHC specificity, both within each participant and across combined participant data sets. The immuneACCESS repertoire file appears here via TCRdb, limited to in-frame rearrangements. These files lack a portion of the clones; in checked studies, under half of the deficit traces to unresolved V genes, and the cause of the others is not known. That table furnishes V, J and clone size, whereas the DNA furnished D and trimming. The table for this sample lists about 28,000 clones; around 80% of them were counted only once. About 0.8% of the sample is taken by the ten largest.

This sequence was found in an adult woman with HIV who was CMV-seropositive. The rearrangement combines TRBV10-3 with TRBJ2-3; the D gene remains uncertain. This sample comprised CD4+ T cells sorted from PBMCs after roughly 17-hour stimulation, obtained from a patient who received antiretroviral therapy. The intended sense of this specimen's cell subset or site label: CD40L-CD69- CD45RO-high memory CD4 T cells not responding to CMV lysate. The CDR3 reads as follows: CAISVLLGTDTQYF. The sequence in DNA is TGTGCCATCAGTGTCCTATTGGGCACAGATACGCAGTATTTT.